This TCR beta chain was identified in a study of cytomegalovirus exposure and HLA in healthy donors. Overall study results and limits: Among TCR sequences, most were rare, though some public TCRs appeared in many donors. Apparent HLA restriction characterized most CMV-associated TCR beta chains in a later analysis.

Primers for the PCR totalled 60 Vbeta and 13 Jbeta. Assay used: immunoSEQ multiplex PCR; TCRdb lists only in-frame clones, some missing. The table shows roughly 73,000 clones, with 65% to 80% occurring only once. Trimming shortened V by 3 bases and J by 8 bases, and 10 bases separated the two germline ends. Germline CDR1 and CDR2: MNHEY and SVGAGI. The CDR3 length is 13 residues. A remark on this clone: Its antigen is not identified.

The TCR comes from a man between 65 and 85 years old in good health and CMV-seronegative. The rearrangement joins TRBV6-5 to TRBJ2-2, with D perhaps matching TRBD2 (5 bases). Sequencing input: PBMCs. CDR3 sequence (DNA): TGTGCCAGCAGTTATCGAGGGAAAGGGGAGCTGTTTTTT. Its translation: CASSYRGKGELFF.